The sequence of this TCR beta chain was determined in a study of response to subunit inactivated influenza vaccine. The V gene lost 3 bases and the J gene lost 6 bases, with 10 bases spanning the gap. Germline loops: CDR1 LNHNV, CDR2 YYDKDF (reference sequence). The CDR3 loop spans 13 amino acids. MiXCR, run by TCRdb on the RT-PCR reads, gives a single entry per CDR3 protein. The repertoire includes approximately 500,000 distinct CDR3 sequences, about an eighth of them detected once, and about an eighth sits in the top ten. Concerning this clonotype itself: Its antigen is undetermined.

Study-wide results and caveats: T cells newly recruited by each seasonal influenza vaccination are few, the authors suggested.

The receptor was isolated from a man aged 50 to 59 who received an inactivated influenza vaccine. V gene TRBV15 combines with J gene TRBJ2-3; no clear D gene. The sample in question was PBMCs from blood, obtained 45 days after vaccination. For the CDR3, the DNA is TGTGCCACCAGCAGGATCCCCGGCGATACGCAGTATTTT. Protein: CATSRIPGDTQYF.